This entry describes one T cell receptor beta chain. This sample is drawn from a study of blood T cell repertoires in COVID-19. Study-wide context: There were acute and convalescent COVID-19 samples, and they came from the United States, Italy and Spain. From T cells, B-cell-depleted T cells, or PBMCs came the material, which was cDNA or gDNA.

Per the original methods: It was from reference gene primer amplification that nucleated cell counts were estimated. Libraries were prepared by immunoSEQ multiplex PCR; TCRdb keeps only in-frame clonotypes and omits some of them. That table furnishes V, J and clone size, whereas the DNA furnished D and trimming. The sample carries under 50,000 clones, 75% to 85% recorded once. The sequencing sample was made of peripheral blood. This receptor was identified in a man aged 35 to 55 with acute or convalescent COVID-19.

The chain's CDR3 is CASSYDRGTAKLFF. The DNA for the CDR3 is TGTGCCAGCAGTTACGACAGGGGGACGGCAAAACTGTTTTTT. The chain has TRBV27 and TRBJ1-4, with TRBD1 identical over 9 bases. The CDR3 has 14 residues. V shed 4 bases and J 10 bases; nucleotides not matched to a gene: 7. CDR1 is MNHEY and CDR2 is SMNVEV in the germline V gene (reference sequence). Looking up the rest from reference TRBV27 and TRBJ1-4 gives the full variable domain: EAQVTQNPRYLITVTGKKLTVTCSQNMNHEYMSWYRQDPGLGLRQIYYSMNVEVTDKGDVPEGYKVSRKEKRNFPLILESPSPNQTSLYFCASSYDRGTAKLFFGSGTQLSVL.